Reported below is one TCR beta chain. J gave up 7 bases and V 6 bases, and 8 bases lay outside the gene matches. In germline, CDR1 is MDHEN, CDR2 SYDVKM. The length of the CDR3 is 13 residues. These data originate in a study of T cells in Graves' hyperthyroidism and ophthalmopathy. Amplification yielded TCR beta CDR3 regions, with RNA transcripts as the source. During a first-round RT-PCR of the TCR CDR3, the HTBI primer set was used. TCRdb processed the multiplex PCR reads anew with MiXCR; each CDR3 protein has one entry. The table shows roughly 660,000 distinct CDR3 sequences, with around a sixth occurring only once. Hyperthyroidism was newly diagnosed in patients aged 18 to 65 (duration under 2 months). Patients having uncontrolled infection, another autoimmune disease, pregnancy or lactation were not included. Out of 10 ml of fresh peripheral blood came the PBMCs.

This TCR came from a man aged 50 to 60 with Graves' hyperthyroidism. The J gene is TRBJ1-1, the V gene TRBV28, with TRBD1 identical over 7 bases. Sequenced material: blood. This CDR3 is CASSDRGRIEAFF. The CDR3 DNA follows: TGTGCCAGCAGCGATAGGGGGCGAATTGAAGCTTTCTTT.